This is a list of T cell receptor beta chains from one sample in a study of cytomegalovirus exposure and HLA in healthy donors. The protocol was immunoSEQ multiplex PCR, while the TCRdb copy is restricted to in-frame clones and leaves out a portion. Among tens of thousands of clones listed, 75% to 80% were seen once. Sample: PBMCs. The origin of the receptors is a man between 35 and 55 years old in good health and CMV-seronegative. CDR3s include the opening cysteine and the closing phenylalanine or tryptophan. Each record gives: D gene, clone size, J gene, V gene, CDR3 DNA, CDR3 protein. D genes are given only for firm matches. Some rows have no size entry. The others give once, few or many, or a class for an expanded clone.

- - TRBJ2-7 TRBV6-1 TGTGCCAGCAGTGAAGCACCGGGTGGCTACGAGCAGTACTTC CASSEAPGGYEQYF
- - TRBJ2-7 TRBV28 TGTGCCAGCACCTTACGGTCCTCCTACGAGCAGTACTTC CASTLRSSYEQYF
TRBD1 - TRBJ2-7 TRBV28 TGTGCCAGCTTACCCGGACAGGCCTCCTCCTACGAGCAGTACTTC CASLPGQASSYEQYF
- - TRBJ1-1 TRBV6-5 TGTGCCAGCAGTTACTCGGGAGTTCGCAACACTGAAGCTTTCTTT CASSYSGVRNTEAFF
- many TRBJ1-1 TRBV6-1 TGTGCCAGCCCCATGAACACTGAAGCTTTCTTT CASPMNTEAFF
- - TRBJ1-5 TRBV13 TGTGCCAGCAGCTTGTTGGGGGCCCCCACCCAGCATTTT CASSLLGAPTQHF
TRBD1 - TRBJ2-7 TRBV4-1 TGCGCCAGTAGGGACAGAAGCTCCTACGAGCAGTACTTC CASRDRSSYEQYF
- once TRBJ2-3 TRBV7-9 TGTGCCAGCAGCCCCACAGGGATGGGCACAGATACGCAGTATTTT CASSPTGMGTDTQYF
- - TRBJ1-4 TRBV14 TGTGCCAGCAGCCAAGATACCACGAGGGCTAATGAAAAACTGTTTTTT CASSQDTTRANEKLFF
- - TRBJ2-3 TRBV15 TGTGCCACCAGCAGAGGGGCGAGGGGGACAGATACGCAGTATTTT CATSRGARGTDTQYF
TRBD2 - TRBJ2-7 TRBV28 TGTGCCAGCAGTTTACTAGCGGGAGTGGACGAGCAGTACTTC CASSLLAGVDEQYF
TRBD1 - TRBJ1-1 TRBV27 TGTGCCAGCAGTTTTGGGACAGGGAGTGAAGCTTTCTTT CASSFGTGSEAFF
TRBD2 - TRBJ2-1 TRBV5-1 TGCGCCAGCAGCTTGGCAGTACCGGGCTCTAGCGGGAGCGTAAGCTCCTACAATGAGCAGTTCTTC CASSLAVPGSSGSVSSYNEQFF
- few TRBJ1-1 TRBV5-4 TGTGCCAGCAGCTGGGAGACGACTTGGAACACTGAAGCTTTCTTT CASSWETTWNTEAFF
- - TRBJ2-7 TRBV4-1 TGCGCCAGCAGCCAACGCTACGAGCAGTACTTC CASSQRYEQYF
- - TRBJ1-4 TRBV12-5 TGTGCTAGTGGGCGGAGGGGAGCAACTAATGAAAAACTGTTTTTT CASGRRGATNEKLFF
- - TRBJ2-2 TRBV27 TGTGCCAGCAGTTCCCCTATGATTGGGAGGAAACTGAACGCCGGGGAGCTGTTTTTT CASSSPMIGRKLNAGELFF
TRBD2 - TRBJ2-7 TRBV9 TGTGCCAGCAGCGAGGCTAGCGGGACCTACGAGCAGTACTTC CASSEASGTYEQYF
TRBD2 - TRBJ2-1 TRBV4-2 TGTGCCAGCAGCGCCGCCGGCGGGAGGCCTTACAATGAGCAGTTCTTC CASSAAGGRPYNEQFF
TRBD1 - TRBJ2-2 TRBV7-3 TGTGCCAGCAGCTGGACAGGGGGTCTCGGGGAGCTGTTTTTT CASSWTGGLGELFF
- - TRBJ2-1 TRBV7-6 TGTGCCAGCAGCTTATTTGTGGGCAACAACAATGAGCAGTTCTTC CASSLFVGNNNEQFF
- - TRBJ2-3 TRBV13 TGTGCCAGCAGCGTCTCAGATACGCAGTATTTT CASSVSDTQYF
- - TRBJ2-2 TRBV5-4 TGTGCCAGCAGCTTGGATCTGCGGGAGAACACCGGGGAGCTGTTTTTT CASSLDLRENTGELFF
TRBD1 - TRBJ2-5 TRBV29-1 TGCAGCGTTTATAACAGGGGTTCTTCGGGAGAGACCCAGTACTTC CSVYNRGSSGETQYF
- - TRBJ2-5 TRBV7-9 TGTGCCAGCAGCTTAGTTACTATTGAGACCCAGTACTTC CASSLVTIETQYF
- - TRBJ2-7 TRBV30 TGTGCCTGGAGTAAAGACTTCCTGTGGGACGAGCAGTACTTC CAWSKDFLWDEQYF
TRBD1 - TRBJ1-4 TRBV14 TGTGCCAGCAGCCCCGGACAGGGGGCGCGTGAAAAACTGTTTTTT CASSPGQGAREKLFF